This T cell receptor (beta chain) was sequenced for a study of T cell changes during pregnancy in multiple sclerosis. TCRdb's copy holds only in-frame clones and misses some; the assay was immunoSEQ multiplex PCR. The profile shows about 47,000 clones, 80% to 90% of them singletons. Germline CDR1 is LNHDA and CDR2 is SQIVND (reference sequence). The CDR3 sequence is 16 residues long. Trimming cost V 3 bases and J 0 bases; bases outside gene matches: 5. The gene calls are TRBV19 and TRBJ2-7, with 10 bases identical to TRBD2. The receptor comes from a female donor with multiple sclerosis, enrolled in a pregnancy study. This material consisted of CD8+ T cells from peripheral blood mononuclear cells, taken in the second trimester of pregnancy. The CDR3 DNA reads as TGTGCCAGTAGTATGGGTAGCGGGGGGAGCTCCTACGAGCAGTACTTC. It codes for CASSMGSGGSSYEQYF.